This T cell receptor (beta chain) was obtained from a study of neurological immune-mediated disorders (dated by TCRdb to between 2019 and 2020). Regarding the study in general: The study compared peripheral blood TCR-beta repertoires of HTLV-I-associated myelopathy (HAM/TSP) patients, multiple sclerosis patients and healthy controls using UMI-based sequencing. The roughly 110 TCR-beta libraries covered PBMC samples along with longitudinal samples, technical triplicates, and paired sorted CD4+ and CD8+ T-cell subsets. The cohort was made up of approximately 69 subjects, consisting of around 14 HAM/TSP patients, 35 or so multiple sclerosis patients and around 20 healthy controls. Study-level results and caveats: TCR clonal expansion was greatest in HAM/TSP patients and smallest in MS patients, who ranked below even healthy controls. No identical CDR3 amino acid sequences were found to be shared among expanded clones across subjects, suggesting that TCR-beta repertoires were private in all groups.

Unsorted PBMC libraries were generated from 2 million PBMCs stored in RNAlater at -80 °C until RNA extraction. Peripheral blood was subjected to Ficoll-Hypaque density gradient centrifugation to isolate PBMCs, which were then cryopreserved in liquid nitrogen. This clonotype was seen only a few times. Its target antigen remains unknown. Nothing much larger sits one base from this clone, and base qualities are not available. cDNA synthesis used template-switch 5'RACE with a primer carrying a 10-nucleotide random unique molecular identifier tagging each TCR transcript. Each sequencing run produced over 160 million TCR-beta sequences covering 15-18 subjects. The RNeasy kit was used to extract total RNA. The KAPA Real-time Library Amplification kit was used to amplify TCR-beta VDJ regions with primers targeting the TCR constant region and the 5'RACE anchor. A first PCR added sample indexes and Illumina adaptors, and a second PCR then raised library yield. After purification with Ampure beads, the TCR product of roughly 650 bp was size-selected on a 2% E-gel SizeSelection system. Before pooling, library quality was assessed on a Bioanalyzer, concentration was determined with Qubit, and library quantification was performed with the Kapa Library Quantification kit. Paired-end 2 x 150 bp sequencing of the libraries was performed on an Illumina HiSeq 2500. To increase sequence diversity, about 25-31% phiX was spiked into each library pool. Under the source paper's analysis protocol: The UMI-based MiGEC pipeline processed quality-filtered reads and removed over 75% of raw TCR sequences during error correction. IMGT germline references were used for alignment of VDJ genes, and clonotypes were defined by a unique CDR3 amino acid sequence together with V-J genes. Clonal expansion, Shannon diversity and CDR3 relatedness (CalcPairwiseDistances, ClusterSamples) were evaluated with VDJtools, and phylogenetic trees were built with CLCbio workbench. Expanded clones were defined as having at least 8 unique UMIs, based on coefficient-of-variation modelling across technical triplicates. Through fastp at Q25 and MiXCR, TCRdb rebuilt clones from the public reads, retaining in-frame beta chains. Every entry covers one CDR3 protein and lists the most common genes and DNA from its rows. These V and J calls originate from TCRdb's pipeline instead of the authors' own analysis. In all, the sample holds roughly 18,000 distinct CDR3 sequences, and about 30% of those were seen once. The biggest ten clones account for around 30% of the sample.

This sequence was found in a man aged 50 to 60 with HTLV-1-associated myelopathy (HAM/TSP). Material: PBMCs.

The CDR3 region: CSARDPRLAGLSYEQYF. The bases read TGCAGTGCTAGAGATCCTCGTCTAGCGGGTCTCTCCTACGAGCAGTACTTC. The chain joins TRBV20-1 to TRBJ2-7; 8 nucleotides in the junction match TRBD2. The germline V gene (reference sequence) yields DFQATT for CDR1 and SNEGSKA for CDR2. For this chain, trimming is 0 bases at the V end and 0 bases at the J end, and the number of junction bases without a gene match is 10. From its cysteine to its phenylalanine, the CDR3 spans 17 amino acids. Here the CDR3 DNA is all that survives: 51 bases in frame from base 1.